Listed here are 16 T cell receptor beta chains from one sample, sequenced in a study of blood T cell repertoires in COVID-19. TCRdb's table, derived via immunoSEQ multiplex PCR, lists solely in-frame clones and lacks some. The sample consists of 350,000 to 450,000 clones, 70% to 90% of them appearing once. Sequenced input: PBMCs or T cells enriched from blood (not recorded which). The receptors were sampled from a man aged 35-49 years in a cohort exposed to, infected with or recovered from COVID-19 (not recorded which).

The chain couples TRBV3-1 (or the pseudogene TRBV3-2) to TRBJ2-3; tentative D call: TRBD2 (5 bases). The CDR3 is 17 residues long. V shed 0 bases and J shed 4 bases, with 17 bases lying between them. From germline, CDR1 is LGHDT and CDR2 YNNKEL (reference sequence). The CDR3 DNA is TGTGCCAGCAGCCAAGATCGCGGGCTAGCAAACGCAGATACGCAGTATTTT. Its translation: CASSQDRGLANADTQYF.

The V and J genes are TRBV30 and TRBJ2-2; 9 positions agree with TRBD2. V was clipped by 4 bases and J by 1 base; unmatched bases: 7. The CDR3 runs 16 residues. Germline V gives CDR1 GTSNPN, CDR2 SVGIG (reference sequence). Here the CDR3 reads CAWTRQTSGNTGELFF. DNA of the CDR3: TGTGCCTGGACAAGGCAGACTAGCGGGAACACCGGGGAGCTGTTTTTT.

The genes are TRBV5-4 and TRBJ1-2, with 7 bases lining up with TRBD1. The junction had 15 bases not matched to a gene; V was cut back by 4 bases and J by 9 bases. The CDR3 totals 15 residues. Per germline, CDR1 SGHNT and CDR2 YYREEE (reference sequence). CDR3 nucleotide sequence: TGTGCCAGCAGCGCGGCCCAGGGGGTGGTCCGACGCTACACCTTC. The encoded protein is CASSAAQGVVRRYTF.

The chain employs TRBV7-3 and TRBJ2-1, with D maybe TRBD2 (5 bases). The CDR3 length is 15 residues. From germline, CDR1 is SGHTA and CDR2 FQGTGA. V dropped 3 bases and J dropped 0 bases, with 9 bases sitting between them. CDR3 nucleotides: TGTGCCAGCAGCTTTGAGGGAAGCTCCTACAATGAGCAGTTCTTC. The encoded protein is CASSFEGSSYNEQFF.

V is TRBV4-1 and J is TRBJ2-1; 10 positions match TRBD2. The V segment lost 4 bases and the J segment 3 bases; nucleotides outside the gene matches: 9. This CDR3 has 17 amino acids. Germline V gene sequence: CDR1 MGHRA, CDR2 YSYEKL. The DNA of the CDR3 is TGCGCCAGCAGCCCTGGTTTAGCGGGAGGTGGCTACAATGAGCAGTTCTTC. Translation: CASSPGLAGGGYNEQFF.

The chain uses TRBV19 and TRBJ1-1; 11 bases are a match to TRBD1. V trimming: 6 bases; J trimming: 3 bases; junction bases outside the gene matches: 3. CDR1 is LNHDA and CDR2 is SQIVND in the germline V gene (reference sequence). CDR3 length: 14 amino acids. The CDR3 is CASRGQGEDTEAFF. The CDR3, as DNA: TGTGCCAGTAGGGGACAGGGGGAGGACACTGAAGCTTTCTTT.

This clone was seen only a few times. This chain joins TRBV5-6 and TRBJ1-1, with 10 bases aligning to TRBD1. This CDR3 has 13 amino acids. The J segment lost 6 bases and the V segment lost 4 bases, leaving 3 bases of the junction unmatched. Germline V gene sequence: CDR1 SGHDT, CDR2 YYEEEE. The CDR3 spells CASSRTGGPEAFF. The CDR3 DNA reads as TGTGCCAGCAGCCGGACAGGGGGACCTGAAGCTTTCTTT.

The chain employs TRBV4-1 and TRBJ1-6; 7 bases fit TRBD1. The germline gives CDR1 MGHRA, CDR2 YSYEKL. The CDR3 runs 15 residues. The V gene end was trimmed by 2 bases and the J gene end by 7 bases; junction bases not matched to a gene: 5. The chain's CDR3 is CASSQPGQPNSPLHF. CDR3 bases: TGCGCCAGCAGCCAACCGGGACAGCCGAATTCACCCCTCCACTTT.

The CDR3 coding sequence is TGCAGTGCTAGTGGCGGACACATAAATGAAAAACTGTTTTTT. Its protein product is CSASGGHINEKLFF. The gene calls are TRBV20-1 and TRBJ1-4, with D perhaps matching TRBD1 (5 bases). V lost 3 bases, J lost 5 bases, and 13 bases lay in between. Germline V lookup: CDR1 DFQATT, CDR2 SNEGSKA (reference sequence). The CDR3 is 14 amino acids.

A single count supports this clone. The chain links TRBV7-9 to TRBJ1-2; D might be TRBD1 (5 bases). CDR3 length equals 14 residues. CDR1 SEHNR and CDR2 FQNEAQ come from the germline V gene (reference sequence). V lost 1 base and J lost 8, with 14 bases in between. CDR3 loop: CASSLEVGDGGYTF. In DNA, the CDR3 is TGTGCCAGCAGCTTAGAAGTAGGGGATGGCGGCTACACCTTC.

The V gene is TRBV25-1, the J gene TRBJ1-2, with D possibly being TRBD1 (6 bases). The V end lost 3 bases, the J end lost 7 bases, and 15 bases lay between the germline ends. CDR3 length: 14 amino acids. Per the germline V gene, CDR1 is MGHDK and CDR2 is SYGVNS. CDR3 in DNA: TGTGCCAGCAGTGAGTACAGGGACACTACTGGCTACACCTTC. Protein sequence: CASSEYRDTTGYTF.

This clone was detected once. The J gene is TRBJ2-6, the V gene TRBV5-1; D unclear. The germline V gene has CDR1 SGHRS and CDR2 YFSETQ. Trimming cost V 0 bases and J 1 base, with 5 bases left between them. The CDR3 has 15 residues. This CDR3 is CASSLAVSGANVLTF. The CDR3 bases are TGCGCCAGCAGCTTGGCTGTGTCTGGGGCCAACGTCCTGACTTTC.

The gene calls are TRBV5-4 and TRBJ2-3; D gene ambiguous. V lost 4 bases to trimming and J lost 2 bases, with 8 bases between them. The CDR3 runs 13 residues. Germline values: CDR1 SGHNT, CDR2 YYREEE (reference sequence). As DNA, the CDR3 is TGTGCCAGCAGCCTACTCAACACAGATACGCAGTATTTT. This sequence encodes CASSLLNTDTQYF.

In regard to this clone: Other nucleotide sequences from this sample produce the same CDR3. This sequence joins TRBV5-1 and TRBJ1-2, with TRBD1 identical over 9 bases. There are 14 residues in the CDR3. V lost 0 bases to trimming and J lost 8 bases; unmatched junction nucleotides: 5. CDR1 SGHRS and CDR2 YFSETQ come from the germline V gene. The CDR3 DNA follows: TGCGCCAGCAGCTTGGCCGGGACAGGGATAGGCTACACCTTC. Translation: CASSLAGTGIGYTF.

The chain has TRBV19 and TRBJ2-7; D is unclear. Trimming took 7 bases from V and 3 from J, leaving 13 bases between them. CDR1 and CDR2 (germline): LNHDA, SQIVND (reference sequence). The CDR3 has 13 residues. CDR3 bases: TGTGCCAGTATGGATAGCAATGACTACGAGCAGTACTTC. Its translation is CASMDSNDYEQYF.

V usage is TRBV5-4 and J usage is TRBJ2-5; 7 bases line up with TRBD1. Germline V gene sequence: CDR1 SGHNT, CDR2 YYREEE (reference sequence). The V and J ends lost 0 bases and 2 bases, in that order; junction bases with no gene match: 7. The CDR3 is 16 amino acids. In DNA, the CDR3 is TGTGCCAGCAGCTTGGGATTAGGGACAGCTCAAGAGACCCAGTACTTC. Its translation: CASSLGLGTAQETQYF.